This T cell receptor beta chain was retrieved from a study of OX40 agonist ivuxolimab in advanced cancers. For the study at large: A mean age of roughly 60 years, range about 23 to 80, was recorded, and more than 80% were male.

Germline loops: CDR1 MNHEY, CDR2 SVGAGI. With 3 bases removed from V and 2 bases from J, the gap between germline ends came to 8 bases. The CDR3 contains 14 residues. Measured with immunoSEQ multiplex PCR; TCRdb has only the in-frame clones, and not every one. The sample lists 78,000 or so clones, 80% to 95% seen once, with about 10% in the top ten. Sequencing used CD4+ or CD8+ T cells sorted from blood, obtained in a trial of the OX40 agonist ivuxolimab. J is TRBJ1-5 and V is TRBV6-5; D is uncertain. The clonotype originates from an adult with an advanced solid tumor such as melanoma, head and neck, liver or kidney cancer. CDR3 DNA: TGTGCCAGCAGTTATCGTAGTGGCAATCAGCCCCAGCATTTT. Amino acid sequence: CASSYRSGNQPQHF.